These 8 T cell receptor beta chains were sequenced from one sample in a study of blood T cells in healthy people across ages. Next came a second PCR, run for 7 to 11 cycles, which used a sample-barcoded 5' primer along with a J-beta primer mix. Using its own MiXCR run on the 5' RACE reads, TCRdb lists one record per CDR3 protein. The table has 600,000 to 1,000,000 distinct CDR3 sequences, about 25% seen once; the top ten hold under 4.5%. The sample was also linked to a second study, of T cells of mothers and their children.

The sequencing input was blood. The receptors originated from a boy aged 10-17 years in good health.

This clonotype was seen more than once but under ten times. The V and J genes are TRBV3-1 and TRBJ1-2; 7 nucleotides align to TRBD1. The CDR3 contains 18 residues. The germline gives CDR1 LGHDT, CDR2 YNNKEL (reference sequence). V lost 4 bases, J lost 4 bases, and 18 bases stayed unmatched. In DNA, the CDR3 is TGTGCCAGCAGCCGCGAACGGGACAGAAACAAATACCCCTATGGCTACACCTTC. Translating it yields CASSRERDRNKYPYGYTF.

This CDR3 is CASSLEQDYGYTF. DNA of the CDR3: TGTGCCAGCAGCTTAGAACAGGACTATGGCTACACCTTC. V usage is TRBV7-9 and J usage is TRBJ1-2; TRBD1 might be the D (5 bases). This CDR3 has 13 amino acids. V shed 1 base and J shed 3 bases, with 6 bases lying between them. Germline lookup yields CDR1 SEHNR and CDR2 FQNEAQ (reference sequence).

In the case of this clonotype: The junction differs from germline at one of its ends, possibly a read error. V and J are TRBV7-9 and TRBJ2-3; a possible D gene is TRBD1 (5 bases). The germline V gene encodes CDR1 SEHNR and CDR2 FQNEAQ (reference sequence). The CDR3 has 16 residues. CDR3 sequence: CASSSTGAFPTDPQYF. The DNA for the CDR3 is TGTGCCAGCAGCTCAACAGGCGCCTTCCCCACAGATCCGCAGTATTTT.

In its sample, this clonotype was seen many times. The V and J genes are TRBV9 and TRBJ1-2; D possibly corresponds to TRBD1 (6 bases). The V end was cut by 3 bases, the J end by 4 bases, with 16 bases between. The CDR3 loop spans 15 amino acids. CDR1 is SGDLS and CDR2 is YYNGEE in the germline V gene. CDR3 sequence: CASSGRNRESYGYTF. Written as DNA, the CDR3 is TGTGCCAGCAGCGGCCGCAACAGGGAAAGCTATGGCTACACCTTC.

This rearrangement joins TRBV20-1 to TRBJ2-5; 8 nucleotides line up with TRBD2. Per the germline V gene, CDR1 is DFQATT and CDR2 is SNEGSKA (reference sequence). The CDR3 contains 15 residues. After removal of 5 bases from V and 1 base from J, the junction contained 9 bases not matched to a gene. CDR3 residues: CSARLAGGLQETQYF. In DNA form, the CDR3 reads TGCAGTGCTCGCTTGGCGGGAGGACTCCAAGAGACCCAGTACTTC.

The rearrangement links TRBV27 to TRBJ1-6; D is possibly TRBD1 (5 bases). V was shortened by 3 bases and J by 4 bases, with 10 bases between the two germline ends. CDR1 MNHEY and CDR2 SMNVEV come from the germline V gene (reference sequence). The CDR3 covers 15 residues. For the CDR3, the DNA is TGTGCCAGCAGTTTTGGGTGGGGGTATAATTCACCCCTCCACTTT. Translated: CASSFGWGYNSPLHF.

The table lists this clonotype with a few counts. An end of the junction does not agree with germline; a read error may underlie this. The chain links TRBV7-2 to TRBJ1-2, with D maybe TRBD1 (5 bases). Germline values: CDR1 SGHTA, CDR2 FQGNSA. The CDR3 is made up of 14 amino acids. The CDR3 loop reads CASSLETANCGYTF. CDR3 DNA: TGTGCCAGCAGCTTAGAGACAGCTAACTGTGGCTACACCTTC.

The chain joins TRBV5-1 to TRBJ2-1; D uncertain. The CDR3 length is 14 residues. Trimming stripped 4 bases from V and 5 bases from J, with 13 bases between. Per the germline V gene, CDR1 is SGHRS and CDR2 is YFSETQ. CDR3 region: CASSVIRDNNEQFF. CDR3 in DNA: TGCGCCAGCAGCGTCATAAGGGATAACAATGAGCAGTTCTTC.